Sequencing of this TCR beta chain was carried out in a study of T cell responses to AZD1222 COVID-19 vaccine. Notes on the study in general: Donors were chiefly white British, with a greater number of females, and clonal diversity was perhaps underestimated. Spike-specific TCRs gained breadth and depth after people received two AZD1222 doses. It was only after the peak T cell response that any repertoires were sampled.

Worth noting for this clone: Antigen specificity is unknown.

CDR1 is ENHRY and CDR2 is SYGVKD in the germline V gene. The CDR3 runs 16 residues. V dropped 1 base and J dropped 4 bases, with 14 bases sitting between them. TCRdb keeps only in-frame clones here, not all; method: immunoSEQ multiplex PCR. This sample carries about 140,000 clones, with around 2.4% going to the ten biggest clones. The TCR comes from an adult in good health. The rearrangement uses TRBV10-3 and TRBJ2-1; D possibly corresponds to TRBD2 (5 bases). The sequenced sample was peripheral blood. The CDR3 sequence: CAISELAGGGYNEQFF. CDR3 nucleotides: TGTGCCATCAGTGAGTTGGCAGGTGGAGGTTACAATGAGCAGTTCTTC.